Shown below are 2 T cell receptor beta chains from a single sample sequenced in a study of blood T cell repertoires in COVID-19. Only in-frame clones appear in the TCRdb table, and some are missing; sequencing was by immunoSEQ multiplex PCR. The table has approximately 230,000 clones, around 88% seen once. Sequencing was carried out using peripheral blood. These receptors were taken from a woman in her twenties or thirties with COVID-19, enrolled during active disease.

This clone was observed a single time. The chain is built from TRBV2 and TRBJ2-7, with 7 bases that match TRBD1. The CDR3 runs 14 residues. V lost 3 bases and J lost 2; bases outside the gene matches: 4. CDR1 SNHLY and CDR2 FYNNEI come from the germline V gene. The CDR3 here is CASSDPRGPYEQYF. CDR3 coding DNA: TGTGCCAGCAGTGACCCAAGGGGGCCCTACGAGCAGTACTTC.

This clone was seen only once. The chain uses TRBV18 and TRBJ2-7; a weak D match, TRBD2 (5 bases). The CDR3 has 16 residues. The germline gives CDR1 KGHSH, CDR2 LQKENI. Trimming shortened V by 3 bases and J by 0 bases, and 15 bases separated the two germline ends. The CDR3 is CASSPGSETYSYEQYF. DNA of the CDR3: TGTGCCAGCTCACCGGGGAGCGAAACCTACTCCTACGAGCAGTACTTC.